Following are 30 T cell receptor beta chains from one sample sequenced in a study of identical twins. In TCRdb, the 5' RACE reads were re-called with MiXCR into one record per CDR3 protein. The top ten clones hold around 1.5% of a sample with under 1 million distinct CDR3 sequences, about 12% of them seen once. These data also featured in a second study, about yellow fever vaccine responses in identical twins.

The sample consisted of PBMCs. The receptor source for this set is a woman aged 18-29 years in good health.

The chain has TRBV7-2 and TRBJ1-4; no reliable D call. This CDR3 contains 15 residues. Trimming removed 4 bases from V and 0 bases from J, with 9 bases in between. Germline V gene lookup returns CDR1 SGHTA and CDR2 FQGNSA. The CDR3 nucleotides read TGTGCCAGCAGCTACCCACCTGCAACTAATGAAAAACTGTTTTTT. Translation gives CASSYPPATNEKLFF.

This clonotype was observed at least ten times. The V and J genes are TRBV7-2 and TRBJ2-3; D might be TRBD2 (6 bases). In germline, CDR1 is SGHTA, CDR2 FQGNSA. CDR3 length: 12 residues. Trimming took 1 base from V and 11 from J, leaving 10 bases between them. The CDR3 protein is CASSLDLGGQYF. The CDR3 coding sequence is TGTGCCAGCAGCTTAGATCTGGGAGGGCAGTATTTT. The variable domain in full, completed from reference TRBV7-2 and TRBJ2-3, reads GAGVSQSPSNKVTEKGKDVELRCDPISGHTALYWYRQSLGQGLEFLIYFQGNSAPDKSGLPSDRFSAERTGGSVSTLTIQRTQQEDSAVYLCASSLDLGGQYFGPGTRLTVL.

This clonotype came up a few times. The chain employs TRBV10-1 and TRBJ2-7; D gene uncertain. Germline CDR1 and CDR2: WNHNN and SYGVQD (reference sequence). Trimming stripped 2 bases from V and 2 bases from J, with 16 bases between. This CDR3 spans 16 amino acids. The CDR3 loop reads CASSERPNPFPYEQYF. For the CDR3, the DNA is TGCGCCAGCAGTGAGAGACCTAACCCTTTCCCCTACGAGCAGTACTTC.

The chain uses TRBV19 and TRBJ2-1, with a weak D call TRBD1 (6 bases). Germline CDR1 LNHDA, CDR2 SQIVND (reference sequence). V lost 7 bases to trimming and J lost 1 base, with 11 bases between them. The CDR3 covers 14 residues. The CDR3 DNA sequence: TGTGCCAGTATCGGTGGGACATCCTACAATGAGCAGTTCTTC. It specifies CASIGGTSYNEQFF.

This clonotype was detected ten times or more. The chain recombines TRBV20-1 with TRBJ1-5, with D perhaps TRBD1 (6 bases). V dropped 3 bases and J dropped 5 bases, with 14 bases sitting between them. There are 14 residues in the CDR3. Germline-derived CDR1 and CDR2 are DFQATT and SNEGSKA (reference sequence). CDR3 bases: TGCAGTGCTAGTAAGGGGCCAGGGGATCAGCCCCAGCATTTT. The encoded protein is CSASKGPGDQPQHF.

The rearrangement joins TRBV20-1 to TRBJ2-2; 9 bases map to TRBD2. Per the germline V gene, CDR1 is DFQATT and CDR2 is SNEGSKA (reference sequence). V lost 0 bases and J lost 3; bases outside the gene matches: 11. CDR3 length equals 18 residues. CDR3: CSARDLVSGRSDTGELFF. DNA of the CDR3: TGCAGTGCTAGAGATCTTGTTAGCGGGAGATCGGACACCGGGGAGCTGTTTTTT.

The rearrangement links TRBV5-1 to TRBJ1-4; D unclear. Germline-derived CDR1 and CDR2 are SGHRS and YFSETQ. The CDR3 totals 15 residues. V was clipped by 4 bases and J by 0 bases, with 10 bases between them. The CDR3 DNA sequence: TGCGCCAGCAGCACTCACAGTGCAACTAATGAAAAACTGTTTTTT. This encodes CASSTHSATNEKLFF. The full variable domain, its missing parts supplied by reference TRBV5-1 and TRBJ1-4, is KAGVTQTPRYLIKTRGQQVTLSCSPISGHRSVSWYQQTPGQGLQFLFEYFSETQRNKGNFPGRFSGRQFSNSRSEMNVSTLELGDSALYLCASSTHSATNEKLFFGSGTQLSVL.

The sample holds a few counts of this clonotype. V is TRBV20-1 and J is TRBJ2-1; 9 bases line up with TRBD2. The V and J ends lost 1 base and 3 bases, in that order; junction bases with no gene match: 13. This CDR3 is 18 amino acids long. Germline V CDR1 and CDR2: DFQATT, SNEGSKA (reference sequence). In DNA form, the CDR3 reads TGCAGTGCTAGAGGGGAAGTAGCGGGAGAGAAAAACTACAATGAGCAGTTCTTC. As protein: CSARGEVAGEKNYNEQFF.

This clonotype has more than one count but fewer than ten. The chain employs TRBV3-1 and TRBJ1-2, with D perhaps matching TRBD1 (5 bases). This CDR3 has 14 amino acids. Germline values: CDR1 LGHDT, CDR2 YNNKEL (reference sequence). V lost 1 base and J lost 4, with 10 bases in between. CDR3 sequence reads: CASSQGRESYGYTF. The CDR3 bases are TGTGCCAGCAGCCAAGGCAGGGAGAGCTATGGCTACACCTTC.

This clonotype has just a few counts. The CDR3 reads CASSPMGRGGPLGDNEQFF. CDR3 DNA: TGTGCCAGCAGCCCGATGGGGCGGGGGGGCCCGTTAGGTGACAATGAGCAGTTCTTC. The chain is built from TRBV11-2 and TRBJ2-1; 9 nucleotides line up with TRBD2. The germline CDR1 and CDR2 sequences are SGHAT and FQNNGV. This CDR3 has 19 amino acids. V lost 5 bases, J lost 5 bases, and 19 bases stayed unmatched.

This clonotype was detected a few times. This chain connects TRBV7-9 to TRBJ2-7; no clear D gene. Between the trimmed V and J ends, which lost 1 base and 5 bases, there was a span of 9 bases. The V gene's germline CDR1 is SEHNR and CDR2 FQNEAQ (reference sequence). The CDR3 is 13 residues long. The CDR3 spells CASSLVARDEQYF. CDR3 nucleotide sequence: TGTGCCAGCAGCTTAGTTGCTAGGGACGAGCAGTACTTC.

This clonotype was observed many times. The chain joins TRBV4-1 to TRBJ2-2; TRBD2 matches 8 bases. V was clipped by 1 base and J by 7 bases; unmatched bases: 8. Germline assignment: CDR1 MGHRA and CDR2 YSYEKL. The CDR3 runs 16 residues. The CDR3, as DNA: TGCGCCAGCAGCCAAGCAGGAGCGGGAGTCGGCGGGGAGCTGTTTTTT. Its translation: CASSQAGAGVGGELFF.

The table lists this clonotype with many counts. In nucleotides, the CDR3 is TGTGCCAGCAGCTCGTTAGCGGAAAGCTCCTACGAGCAGTACTTC. This sequence encodes CASSSLAESSYEQYF. The rearrangement joins TRBV7-9 to TRBJ2-7; a weak D match, TRBD2 (6 bases). V dropped 4 bases and J dropped 0 bases, with 13 bases sitting between them. There are 15 residues in the CDR3. CDR1 is SEHNR and CDR2 is FQNEAQ in the germline V gene (reference sequence).

The chain couples TRBV7-8 to TRBJ2-5, with unresolved D. This CDR3 is built from 15 residues. Germline CDR1 is SGHVS and CDR2 is FQNEAQ. V lost 1 base to trimming and J lost 0 bases, with 9 bases between them. CDR3 DNA: TGTGCCAGCAGCTTAGACACTATGTACCAAGAGACCCAGTACTTC. Encoded protein: CASSLDTMYQETQYF.

This clonotype was observed a handful of times. The V and J genes are TRBV20-1 and TRBJ1-5, with 9 bases lining up with TRBD1. The V gene end was trimmed by 0 bases and the J gene end by 3 bases; junction bases not matched to a gene: 15. Germline CDR1 and CDR2: DFQATT and SNEGSKA (reference sequence). This CDR3 region has 19 residues. In DNA form, the CDR3 reads TGCAGTGCTAGAGATCAGGTACTACCGGGACAGGGATACAATCAGCCCCAGCATTTT. Encoded protein: CSARDQVLPGQGYNQPQHF.

V is TRBV20-1 and J is TRBJ2-3; 13 nucleotides align to TRBD2. This CDR3 has 15 amino acids. The germline V gene encodes CDR1 DFQATT and CDR2 SNEGSKA (reference sequence). Losses at the gene ends were 1 base for V and 3 bases for J; bases not matched to a gene: 1. CDR3 DNA: TGCAGTGCTAGAGGGACTAGCGGGAGAACAGATACGCAGTATTTT. This gives the protein CSARGTSGRTDTQYF.

The rearrangement uses TRBV24-1 and TRBJ2-1; D is unresolved. Per germline, CDR1 KGHDR and CDR2 SFDVKD. With 4 bases removed from V and 9 bases from J, the gap between germline ends came to 9 bases. The CDR3 loop spans 12 amino acids. This CDR3 is CATSESRREQFF. The CDR3 nucleotides are TGTGCCACCAGTGAGTCGCGGCGTGAGCAGTTCTTC.

The chain has TRBV9 and TRBJ2-3; D ambiguous. Germline V gene data show CDR1 as SGDLS and CDR2 as YYNGEE. Trimming cost V 1 base and J 10 bases, with 16 bases left between them. The CDR3 is 14 amino acids. The CDR3 sequence: CASSVQVAANAQYF. The CDR3, as DNA: TGTGCCAGCAGCGTACAAGTCGCAGCTAATGCGCAGTATTTT.

This rearrangement joins TRBV20-1 to TRBJ1-1; 7 nucleotides match TRBD1. J lost 4 bases, V lost 6 bases, and 11 bases had no gene match. Looked up from germline, CDR1 is DFQATT and CDR2 is SNEGSKA (reference sequence). This CDR3 contains 14 residues. The CDR3 spells CSAPQGGVSTEAFF. CDR3 bases: TGCAGTGCCCCTCAGGGGGGGGTGAGCACTGAAGCTTTCTTT.

As for this clonotype: Given a much more abundant clone one base away, this may be a read error. The chain uses TRBV27 and TRBJ2-6; D gene unclear. CDR1 is MNHEY and CDR2 is SMNVEV in the germline V gene (reference sequence). The CDR3 loop spans 14 amino acids. The V and J ends lost 2 bases and 2 bases respectively, with 4 bases between them. CDR3 protein: CASSLKAGANVLTF. CDR3 coding DNA: TGTGCCAGCAGTTTAAAGGCTGGGGCCAACGTCCTGACTTTC.

This chain links TRBV28 with TRBJ2-5; TRBD2 matches 9 bases. Per the germline V gene, CDR1 is MDHEN and CDR2 is SYDVKM. V lost 5 bases and J lost 6; bases outside the gene matches: 10. The CDR3 spans 15 residues. For the CDR3, the DNA is TGTGCCAGCAGTCCGGCTAGCGGGAATGTGCAGACCCAGTACTTC. Protein: CASSPASGNVQTQYF.

This clonotype was found many times. The V gene is TRBV6-1, the J gene TRBJ1-1, with 8 bases identical to TRBD1. Unmatched junction bases numbered 4, after V lost 6 bases and J lost 4 bases. The CDR3 contains 13 residues. Per the germline V gene, CDR1 is MNHNS and CDR2 is SASEGT. CDR3 in DNA: TGTGCCAGCAGACCAGGACAGGGCACTGAAGCTTTCTTT. Encoded protein: CASRPGQGTEAFF.

CDR3 sequence reads: CASSYDQKPHEQYV. In DNA, the CDR3 is TGTGCCAGCAGTTACGATCAGAAACCGCACGAGCAGTACGTC. The chain combines TRBV6-5 with TRBJ2-7; unclear D gene. V was cut by 2 bases and J by 5 bases, with 13 bases left in between. CDR1 and CDR2 (germline): MNHEY, SVGAGI. The CDR3 runs 14 residues.

This chain joins TRBV3-1 and TRBJ2-2; D gene uncertain. The CDR3 has 16 residues. Germline assignment: CDR1 LGHDT and CDR2 YNNKEL (reference sequence). V lost 1 base and J 6 bases, leaving 15 bases between the germline ends. The CDR3 nucleotides read TGTGCCAGCAGCCAAGGTGTCCGGGCCACGGCCGGGGAGCTGTTTTTT. Translated: CASSQGVRATAGELFF.

This clonotype has only a few counts. CDR3 bases: TGCAGTGCCAACGGGGACAGGGGGCGTACCTACGAGCAGTACTTC. Translated: CSANGDRGRTYEQYF. V usage is TRBV20-1 and J usage is TRBJ2-7; 12 positions agree with TRBD1. Germline V gene data show CDR1 as DFQATT and CDR2 as SNEGSKA (reference sequence). This CDR3 is 15 amino acids long. The trim removed 6 bases at V and 2 bases at J, leaving 8 bases unmatched.

The V and J genes are TRBV20-1 and TRBJ2-1; 7 nucleotides line up with TRBD2. CDR3 length: 14 residues. Trimming removed 3 bases from V and 6 bases from J; junction bases left unmatched: 8. Germline V gives CDR1 DFQATT, CDR2 SNEGSKA (reference sequence). The CDR3 DNA follows: TGCAGTGCTAGTGGTGGGAGGGGTTCCAATGAGCAGTTCTTC. Protein product: CSASGGRGSNEQFF.

This chain uses TRBV24-1 with TRBJ2-7; 11 nucleotides line up with TRBD2. CDR3 length: 15 residues. The ends lost 3 bases at V and 7 bases at J; junction bases unmatched: 7. Germline V gives CDR1 KGHDR, CDR2 SFDVKD. CDR3 nucleotides: TGTGCCACCAGTGATCGAACTAGCGGGAGTGAGGAGCAGTACTTC. It translates to CATSDRTSGSEEQYF.

The chain has TRBV18 and TRBJ2-7; no clear D gene. In germline, CDR1 is KGHSH, CDR2 LQKENI. The CDR3 length is 13 residues. The germline V and J ends were trimmed by 6 bases and 4 bases, with 13 bases remaining between them. This CDR3 reads CASSHPEVYEQYF. Written as DNA, the CDR3 is TGTGCCAGCTCCCACCCCGAGGTTTACGAGCAGTACTTC.

This clonotype was counted only a few times. The chain employs TRBV5-5 and TRBJ1-4, with 10 bases aligning to TRBD1. J gave up 5 bases and V 2 bases, and 6 bases lay outside the gene matches. The V gene's germline CDR1 is SGHKS and CDR2 YYEKEE (reference sequence). This CDR3 region has 16 residues. CDR3 nucleotides: TGTGCCAGCAGCTTCCAAACGGGACAGGGGAATGAAAAACTGTTTTTT. Amino acids: CASSFQTGQGNEKLFF.

This clonotype was seen more than once but under ten times. The gene calls are TRBV5-1 and TRBJ2-5; 8 nucleotides agree with TRBD2. Germline-derived CDR1 and CDR2 are SGHRS and YFSETQ. V lost 5 bases and J lost 3; bases outside the gene matches: 9. The CDR3 runs to 15 residues. Here the CDR3 DNA reads TGCGCCAGCAGTGGGACTAGGCCCGACAAAGAGACCCAGTACTTC. Amino acid sequence: CASSGTRPDKETQYF.